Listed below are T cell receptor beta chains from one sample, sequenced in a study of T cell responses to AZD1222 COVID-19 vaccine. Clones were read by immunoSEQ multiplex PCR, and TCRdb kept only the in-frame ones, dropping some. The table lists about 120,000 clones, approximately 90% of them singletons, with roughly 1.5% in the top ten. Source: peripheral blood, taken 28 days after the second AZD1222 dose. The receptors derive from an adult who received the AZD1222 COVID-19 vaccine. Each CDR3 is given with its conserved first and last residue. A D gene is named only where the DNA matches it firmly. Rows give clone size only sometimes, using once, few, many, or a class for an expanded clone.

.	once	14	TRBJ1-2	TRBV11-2	CASSPDPGLYGYTF	TGTGCCAGCAGCCCCGACCCGGGACTATATGGCTACACCTTC
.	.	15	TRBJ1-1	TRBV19	CASSPSEVGSDEAFF	TGTGCCAGTAGTCCCTCCGAGGTGGGATCAGATGAAGCTTTCTTT
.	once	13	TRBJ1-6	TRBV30	CAWTSDGDSPLHF	TGTGCCTGGACCTCGGACGGGGATTCACCCCTCCACTTT
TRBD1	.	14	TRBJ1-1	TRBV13	CASSLGQGATEAFF	TGTGCCAGCAGCCTGGGACAGGGGGCCACTGAAGCTTTCTTT
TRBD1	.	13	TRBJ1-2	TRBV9	CASSWGQGNGYTF	TGTGCCAGCAGCTGGGGACAGGGGAATGGCTACACCTTC
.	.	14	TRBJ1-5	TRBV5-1	CASSLGANNQPQHF	TGCGCCAGCAGCTTGGGGGCGAACAATCAGCCCCAGCATTTT
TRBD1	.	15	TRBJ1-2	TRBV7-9	CASSSRDREKYGYTF	TGTGCCAGCAGCAGCCGGGACAGGGAGAAGTATGGCTACACCTTC
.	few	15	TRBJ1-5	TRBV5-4	CASSLAGEGNQPQHF	TGTGCCAGCAGCTTGGCCGGGGAGGGCAATCAGCCCCAGCATTTT
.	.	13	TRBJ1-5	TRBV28	CASVRQRNQPQHF	TGTGCCAGCGTAAGGCAGCGCAATCAGCCCCAGCATTTT
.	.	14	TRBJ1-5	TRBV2	CASSESTGRSSQHF	TGTGCCAGCAGTGAAAGCACAGGGAGGTCAAGCCAGCATTTT
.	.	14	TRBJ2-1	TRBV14	CASSRQGFYNEQFF	TGTGCCAGCAGCAGGCAGGGATTTTACAATGAGCAGTTCTTC
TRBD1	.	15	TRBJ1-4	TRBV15	CATSRGQGSNEKLFF	TGTGCCACCAGCAGAGGACAGGGTTCTAATGAAAAACTGTTTTTT
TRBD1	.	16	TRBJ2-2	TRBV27	CASSSGQALGTGELFF	TGTGCCAGCAGTTCCGGACAGGCCTTGGGCACCGGGGAGCTGTTTTTT
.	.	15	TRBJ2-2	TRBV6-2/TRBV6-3	CASSYYLDRAGELFF	TGTGCCAGCAGTTACTATCTCGACAGAGCCGGGGAGCTGTTTTTT
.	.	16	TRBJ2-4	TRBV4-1	CASSQGYGRSQNIQYF	TGCGCCAGCAGCCAAGGATACGGCCGCAGCCAAAACATTCAGTACTTC
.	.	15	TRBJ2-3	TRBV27	CASSSIQQGADTQYF	TGTGCCAGCAGTTCAATCCAACAAGGGGCAGATACGCAGTATTTT
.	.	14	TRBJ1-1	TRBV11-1	CASSFSGVDTEAFF	TGTGCCAGCAGCTTTTCGGGGGTAGATACTGAAGCTTTCTTT
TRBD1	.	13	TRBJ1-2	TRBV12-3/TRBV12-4	CASSSTGDQGYTF	TGTGCCAGCAGTTCGACAGGGGATCAAGGCTACACCTTC
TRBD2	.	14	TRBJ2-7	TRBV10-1	CAIKGRTSGYEQYF	TGCGCCATCAAGGGGAGGACTAGCGGGTACGAGCAGTACTTC
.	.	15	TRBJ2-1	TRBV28	CASSLPGLTLNEQFF	TGTGCCAGCAGTTTACCGGGTCTAACTCTCAATGAGCAGTTCTTC
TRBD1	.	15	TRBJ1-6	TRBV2	CASGDRNSYNSPLHF	TGTGCCAGCGGGGACAGGAACTCCTATAATTCACCCCTCCACTTT
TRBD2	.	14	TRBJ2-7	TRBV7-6	CASSLRTSDDEQYF	TGTGCCAGCAGCTTAAGGACTAGCGATGACGAGCAGTACTTC
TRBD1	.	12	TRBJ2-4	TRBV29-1	CSAMDRQNIQYF	TGCAGCGCGATGGACAGGCAAAACATTCAGTACTTC
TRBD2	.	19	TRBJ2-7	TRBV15	CATSRRAGPMTVGTYEQYF	TGTGCCACCAGCAGAAGAGCGGGACCCATGACAGTTGGGACCTACGAGCAGTACTTC
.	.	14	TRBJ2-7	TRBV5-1	CASRGPRSSYEQYF	TGCGCCAGTCGTGGACCGAGGAGCTCCTACGAGCAGTACTTC
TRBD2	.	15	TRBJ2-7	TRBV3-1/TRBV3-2	CASRLRTSGSYEQYF	TGTGCCAGCAGACTTCGGACTAGCGGATCCTACGAGCAGTACTTC
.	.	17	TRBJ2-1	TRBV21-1	CASSNLRVCFSYNEQFF	TGTGCCAGCAGCAACCTACGTGTTTGCTTCTCCTACAATGAGCAGTTCTTC
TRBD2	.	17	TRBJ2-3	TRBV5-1	CASSTGTSGRAGDTQYF	TGCGCCAGCAGCACTGGGACTAGCGGGAGGGCCGGAGATACGCAGTATTTT
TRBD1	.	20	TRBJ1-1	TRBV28	CASSPEQGGQGVAWNTEAFF	TGTGCCAGCAGCCCAGAGCAGGGGGGGCAGGGTGTTGCGTGGAACACTGAAGCTTTCTTT
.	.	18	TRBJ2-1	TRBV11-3	CASSLGVGAESSYNEQFF	TGTGCCAGCAGCTTAGGGGTCGGGGCGGAAAGCTCCTACAATGAGCAGTTCTTC
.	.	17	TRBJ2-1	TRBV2	CASSDLFRQSSYNEQFF	TGTGCCAGCAGTGACCTTTTTAGACAAAGCTCCTACAATGAGCAGTTCTTC
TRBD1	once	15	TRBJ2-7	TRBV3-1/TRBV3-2	CASSQGDREFHEQYF	TGTGCCAGCAGCCAAGGGGACAGGGAGTTCCACGAGCAGTACTTC
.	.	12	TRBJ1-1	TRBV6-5	CASSTPLSAAFF	TGTGCCAGCAGTACCCCTTTAAGCGCAGCTTTCTTT
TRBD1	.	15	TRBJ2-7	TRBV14	CASKPQTGGSYEQYF	TGTGCCAGCAAACCCCAAACAGGGGGATCCTACGAGCAGTACTTC
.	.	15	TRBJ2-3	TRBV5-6	CASSLGRESTDTQYF	TGTGCCAGCAGCTTGGGCAGGGAGAGCACAGATACGCAGTATTTT
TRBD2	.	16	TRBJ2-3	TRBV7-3	CASSSYGTSGADTQYF	TGTGCCAGCAGCTCTTACGGGACTAGCGGAGCAGATACGCAGTATTTT
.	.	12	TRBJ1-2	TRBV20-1	CSASLGDYGYTF	TGCAGTGCTAGTTTGGGGGACTATGGCTACACCTTC
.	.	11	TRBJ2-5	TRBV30	CAWTGEGTQYF	TGTGCCTGGACAGGGGAGGGGACCCAGTACTTC
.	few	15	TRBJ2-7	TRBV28	CASRVGRGNLYEQYF	TGTGCCAGCAGGGTCGGCAGGGGCAATCTATACGAGCAGTACTTC
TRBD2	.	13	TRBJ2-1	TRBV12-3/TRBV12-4	CATAGLAYNEQFF	TGTGCCACTGCGGGACTAGCTTACAATGAGCAGTTCTTC
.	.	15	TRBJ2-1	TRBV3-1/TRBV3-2	CASSQPWGRDNEQFF	TGTGCCAGCAGCCAGCCTTGGGGCCGTGACAATGAGCAGTTCTTC
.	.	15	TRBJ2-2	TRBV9	CASSVGLVETGELFF	TGTGCCAGCAGCGTAGGGCTAGTCGAAACCGGGGAGCTGTTTTTT
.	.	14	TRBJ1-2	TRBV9	CASTRSGGAYGYTF	TGTGCCAGCACTCGATCCGGGGGTGCCTATGGCTACACCTTC
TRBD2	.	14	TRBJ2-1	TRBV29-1	CSAPGLAEGNEQFF	TGCAGCGCGCCGGGACTAGCGGAGGGGAATGAGCAGTTCTTC
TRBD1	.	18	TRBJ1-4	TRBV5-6	CASSSSLRRTGGSEKLFF	TGTGCCAGCAGCTCCTCCCTCCGGAGAACAGGGGGCAGTGAAAAACTGTTTTTT
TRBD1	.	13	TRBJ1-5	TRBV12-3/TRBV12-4	CASRFDRDQPQHF	TGTGCCAGCAGATTTGACAGGGATCAGCCCCAGCATTTT
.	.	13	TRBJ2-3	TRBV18	CASFTSLTDTQYF	TGTGCCAGCTTCACCAGCCTCACAGATACGCAGTATTTT
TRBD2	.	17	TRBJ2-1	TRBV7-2	CASSLRLAGRSYNEQFF	TGTGCCAGCAGCCTCCGACTAGCGGGACGCTCCTACAATGAGCAGTTCTTC
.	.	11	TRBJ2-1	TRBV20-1	CSARGGSVQFF	TGCAGTGCTAGAGGGGGTTCAGTGCAGTTCTTC
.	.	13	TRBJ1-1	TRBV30	CAWSVQGNTEAFF	TGTGCCTGGAGTGTCCAGGGTAACACTGAAGCTTTCTTT
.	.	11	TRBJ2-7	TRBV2	CASSTGYEQYF	TGTGCCAGCAGTACAGGGTACGAGCAGTACTTC
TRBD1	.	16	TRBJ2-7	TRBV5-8	CASSEKNHRGKYEQYF	TGTGCCAGCAGCGAAAAGAACCACAGGGGGAAGTACGAGCAGTACTTC
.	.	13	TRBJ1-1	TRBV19	CASSMEQNTEAFF	TGTGCCAGTAGTATGGAACAGAACACTGAAGCTTTCTTT
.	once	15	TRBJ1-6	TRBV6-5	CASRARGAINSPLHF	TGTGCCAGCAGAGCCCGGGGGGCGATCAATTCACCCCTCCACTTT
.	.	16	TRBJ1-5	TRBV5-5	CASSLTGGLPIQPQHF	TGTGCCAGCAGCTTAACCGGAGGGCTCCCAATTCAGCCCCAGCATTTT
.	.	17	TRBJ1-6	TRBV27	CASSFDIPSSYNSPLHF	TGTGCCAGCAGTTTTGACATTCCCAGCTCCTATAATTCACCCCTCCACTTT
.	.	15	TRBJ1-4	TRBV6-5	CASSYSEATNEKLFF	TGTGCCAGCAGTTATTCAGAGGCAACTAATGAAAAACTGTTTTTT
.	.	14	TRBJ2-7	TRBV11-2	CASSGQGWTYEQYF	TGTGCCAGCAGCGGGCAGGGGTGGACCTACGAGCAGTACTTC
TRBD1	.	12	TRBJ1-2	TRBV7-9	CASSLEQGMYTF	TGTGCCAGCAGCTTAGAACAGGGGATGTACACCTTC